Described below is a single T cell receptor beta chain sequence and its context. The data derive from a study of blood T cell repertoires in COVID-19. Across the study: Spain, Italy and the United States supplied samples that represented acute and convalescent COVID-19. The analysed material was cDNA or gDNA that came from T cells, B-cell-depleted T cells, or PBMCs.

Sequencing used immunoSEQ multiplex PCR; TCRdb keeps in-frame clones, though not all of them. The repertoire consists of 250,000 to 350,000 clones, with around 87% occurring once and the leading ten covering approximately 2%. Germline V gene sequence: CDR1 LGHDT, CDR2 YNNKEL (reference sequence). CDR3 size: 15 residues. With 8 bases removed from V and 0 bases from J, the gap between germline ends came to 11 bases. The sequenced material came from peripheral blood. This clonotype was sampled from a woman in her twenties or thirties who had recovered from COVID-19. The chain recombines TRBV3-1 (or the pseudogene TRBV3-2) with TRBJ1-6; no clear D. CDR3 in amino acids: CASGLLSSYNSPLHF. The CDR3 region has the DNA TGTGCCAGCGGACTCCTAAGCTCCTATAATTCACCCCTCCACTTT.